The rows below give T cell receptor beta chains drawn from one sample of a study of cytomegalovirus exposure and HLA in healthy donors. TCRdb's table, derived via immunoSEQ multiplex PCR, lists solely in-frame clones and lacks some. The table records tens of thousands of clones, 80% of them present only once. The specimen sequenced was PBMCs. These TCRs come from a woman in her 50s in good health and CMV-seropositive. Both conserved end residues are part of each CDR3. Each record gives: clone size, V gene, J gene, D gene, CDR3 DNA, CDR3 protein. A D gene is named only where the DNA matches it firmly. Expanded clones get a size class; other rows say once, few or many, or leave the size out.

-	TRBV5-1	TRBJ2-1	TRBD2	TGCGCCAGCAGGCCCCCTAGCGGGGGGGTCTTGTCGCAGTTCTTC	CASRPPSGGVLSQFF
few	TRBV14	TRBJ2-2	TRBD1	TGTGCCAGCAGCCTACGGACAGGGACCGGGGAGCTGTTTTTT	CASSLRTGTGELFF
-	TRBV11-2	TRBJ2-3	TRBD2	TGTGCCAGCAGCTTAGCCCTGAGCGGGAGGTCCAGGGATACGCAGTATTTT	CASSLALSGRSRDTQYF
-	TRBV11-1	TRBJ2-5	-	TGTGCCAGCAGCTGGGGGTCCGGGACATCGGTTGCGACCCAGTACTTC	CASSWGSGTSVATQYF
-	TRBV7-9	TRBJ2-2	-	TGTGCCAGCAGCTCTTACCGGGTGGTCCCCGGGGAGCTGTTTTTT	CASSSYRVVPGELFF
-	TRBV4-1	TRBJ1-4	-	TGCGCCAGCAGCCAAGGGGAGGGACCTTCAACTAATGAAAAACTGTTTTTT	CASSQGEGPSTNEKLFF
few	TRBV30	TRBJ1-1	-	TGTGCCTGGAGTTTGGGGGGGGTAGTCGCTGAAGCTTTCTTT	CAWSLGGVVAEAFF
-	TRBV25-1	TRBJ1-2	-	TGTGCCAGCGCCCCATATGGACAGTTCTATGGCTACACCTTC	CASAPYGQFYGYTF
-	TRBV6-5	TRBJ1-2	-	TGTGCCAGCAGACCGGACAGCCAATATGGCTACACCTTC	CASRPDSQYGYTF
-	TRBV5-1	TRBJ1-2	-	TGCGCCAGCAGCTTGGGACAGTTGGATGGCTACACCTTC	CASSLGQLDGYTF
few	TRBV18	TRBJ1-2	TRBD1	TGTGCCAGCTCACCGACAGCCGGGACAGGCTCCTATGGCTACACCTTC	CASSPTAGTGSYGYTF
-	TRBV7-3	TRBJ1-5	-	TGTGCCAGCAGCTTCGAGGGATTTCATAGCAATCAGCCCCAGCATTTT	CASSFEGFHSNQPQHF
-	TRBV11-2	TRBJ2-6	TRBD1	TGTGCCAGCAGCCAGAGGGGACAGGGTTCGGGGGCCAACGTCCTGACTTTC	CASSQRGQGSGANVLTF
-	TRBV5-6	TRBJ2-1	TRBD1	TGTGCCAGCAGCTTGGGAGAGACAGGGGGTGAGCAGTTCTTC	CASSLGETGGEQFF
few	TRBV4-1	TRBJ2-1	TRBD1	TGCGCCAGCAGCGGGACAGGCGTTCTCTACAATGAGCAGTTCTTC	CASSGTGVLYNEQFF